This TCR beta chain was observed in a study of blood T cell repertoires in COVID-19. The overall study: The United States, Italy and Spain were the sources of the acute and convalescent COVID-19 samples. T cells, B-cell-depleted T cells, or PBMCs supplied cDNA or gDNA.

Original handling: For nucleated cells, counts were estimated from reference gene primer amplification. The assay was immunoSEQ multiplex PCR, and TCRdb's table has in-frame clones only and misses some. The DNA was the basis for D and trimming; V, J and clone size are from that table. The table records approximately 100,000 clones, about 89% of them present only once. J gave up 4 bases and V 4 bases, and 3 bases lay outside the gene matches. From germline, CDR1 is SGHNT and CDR2 YYREEE (reference sequence). The CDR3 runs 14 residues. The receptor's source is a human donor in a cohort sampled during active COVID-19. The rearrangement uses TRBV5-4 and TRBJ2-2, with TRBD1 matching 8 bases. Material for sequencing was peripheral blood. The CDR3 nucleotides are TGTGCCAGCAGCGCCAGGGGGCGCACCGGGGAGCTGTTTTTT. Translating gives CASSARGRTGELFF.